The entry that follows covers one T cell receptor beta chain sequence. The antigen remains unidentified. At one of its ends the junction is not consistent with the germline gene, which may arise from a read error. CDR3 length equals 15 residues. CDR1 SGHTA and CDR2 FQGNSA come from the germline V gene. This sample was taken from a study of blood T cells in healthy people across ages. Study-wide results and caveats: Naive and antigen-experienced cells were not separated, limiting conclusive comparison.

Healthy Caucasians from Russia aged about 6 to 90 served as donors. Primers used in a second PCR of roughly 6 to 12 cycles were a sample-barcoded 5' primer and a J-beta primer mix. From the 5' RACE reads, TCRdb called clonotypes with MiXCR, one entry per CDR3 protein. The top ten clones hold under 25% of a sample with 1.5 million to 2 million distinct CDR3 sequences, 35% to 50% of them seen once. The chain has TRBV7-2 and TRBJ1-4, with D hard to call. Sequenced input: blood. This clonotype was sampled from a human donor in good health. CDR3 DNA: TGTGCCAGCAGCCCGGGTAATACGCATAATGACAAACTGTTTTTT. The encoded protein is CASSPGNTHNDKLFF.